The clone carrying this TCR beta chain was recorded once. Its antigen remains unknown. This entry comes from a study of cytotoxic CD8 clonotypes in ibrutinib-treated CLL. Per the germline V gene, CDR1 is SQVTM and CDR2 is ANQGSEA. CDR3 length equals 14 residues. The ends were cut back, 6 bases at V and 4 bases at J, with 18 bases in the middle. Some clones are missing from TCRdb's copy, which holds only in-frame ones; the method was immunoSEQ multiplex PCR. The profile covers some 140,000 clones, with 75% to 95% appearing a single time and roughly a tenth taken by the ten largest. General study findings and limits: The study found clonality rose at ibrutinib response, then fell toward baseline at progression.

This sequence was found in a human donor with chronic lymphocytic leukemia. This rearrangement joins TRBV29-1 to TRBJ2-5; the D is unclear. The sample in question was PBMCs, obtained after 12 months of ibrutinib treatment. CDR3 nucleotides: TGCAGCGTGGACGCCGTAGGTAGGCGAGAGACCCAGTACTTC. Residues: CSVDAVGRRETQYF.